This entry lists 4 T cell receptor beta chains sequenced from one sample in a study of response to subunit inactivated influenza vaccine. TCRdb itself ran the RT-PCR reads through MiXCR, one entry per CDR3 protein. The table has hundreds of thousands of distinct CDR3 sequences, 14% seen once; the top ten hold less than 8.5%. The sequences come from PBMCs from blood, collected approximately 15 days before vaccination. These receptors all come from a man aged 50-59 years who received an inactivated influenza vaccine.

In this sample, this clonotype turned up a few times. The chain has TRBV4-2 and TRBJ2-1; TRBD2 matches at 8 bases. Germline loops: CDR1 LGHNA, CDR2 YNFKEQ. The V gene end was trimmed by 0 bases and the J gene end by 5 bases; junction bases not matched to a gene: 3. This CDR3 spans 15 amino acids. DNA of the CDR3: TGTGCCAGCAGCCAAGACGGACTAGCTAACAATGAGCAGTTCTTC. This codes for CASSQDGLANNEQFF.

The V gene is TRBV6-5, the J gene TRBJ2-1; tentatively, D is TRBD1 or TRBD2 (5 bases each). The germline V gene has CDR1 MNHEY and CDR2 SVGAGI. The CDR3 is made up of 16 amino acids. The V end was cut by 0 bases, the J end by 0 bases, with 9 bases between. CDR3 bases: TGTGCCAGCAGTTACTCGCCGGGGCCCTCCTACAATGAGCAGTTCTTC. Amino acids: CASSYSPGPSYNEQFF.

The V gene is TRBV5-1, the J gene TRBJ2-1, with 14 positions matching TRBD2. Germline CDR1 and CDR2: SGHRS and YFSETQ. The CDR3 is 15 amino acids. The ends lost 4 bases at V and 12 bases at J; junction bases unmatched: 9. CDR3 DNA sequence: TGCGCCAGCAGCCAACAGGGACTAGCGGGAGAGGGGCAGTTCTTC. As protein: CASSQQGLAGEGQFF.

The rearrangement uses TRBV28 and TRBJ1-5; tentatively, D is TRBD1 (6 bases). CDR1 and CDR2 from the germline V gene are MDHEN and SYDVKM. The V and J ends lost 0 bases and 6 bases respectively, with 12 bases between them. The CDR3 runs to 15 residues. The CDR3 is CASSLWDRIGQPQHF. In DNA, the CDR3 is TGTGCCAGCAGTTTATGGGACAGAATTGGTCAGCCCCAGCATTTT.